These T cell receptor beta chains were read from a single sample in a study of HIV-infected patients and healthy controls. TCRdb re-called the 5' RACE reads through MiXCR, storing one row per CDR3 protein. Of some 13,000 distinct CDR3 sequences listed, approximately 11% are singletons. Material: blood. All receptors derive from an adult in good health. CDR3s include the opening cysteine and the closing phenylalanine or tryptophan. A D gene is named only where the DNA matches it firmly. Clone sizes are given selectively: once, few, many, or a class where the clone is expanded.

medium-sized	TRBV20-1	NA	TRBJ2-5	CSARESETTSRETQYF	TGCAGTGCTAGAGAGTCGGAGACTACCAGCCGGGAGACCCAGTACTTC
NA	TRBV30	NA	TRBJ1-5	CAWGRRANGNQPQHF	TGTGCCTGGGGTCGGAGGGCGAACGGCAATCAGCCCCAGCATTTT
medium-sized	TRBV10-2	TRBD1	TRBJ1-5	CASSESDRAGPPQHF	TGCGCCAGCAGTGAGTCGGACAGGGCTGGACCGCCCCAGCATTTT
few	TRBV18	NA	TRBJ2-5	CASSGALGETQYF	TGTGCCAGCTCAGGTGCGCTCGGGGAGACCCAGTACTTC
NA	TRBV29-1	NA	TRBJ1-5	CSVAEGISNQPQHF	TGCAGCGTTGCCGAGGGTATTAGCAATCAGCCCCAGCATTTT
medium-sized	TRBV6-5	NA	TRBJ2-7	CASSILAGRMTYEQYF	TGTGCCAGCAGTATCCTAGCCGGTCGGATGACCTACGAGCAGTACTTC
many	TRBV7-2	TRBD2	TRBJ2-5	CASSPGTSGTQETQYF	TGTGCCAGCAGCCCCGGGACTAGCGGGACCCAAGAGACCCAGTACTTC
many	TRBV5-6	NA	TRBJ1-5	CASSIMRASYQPQHF	TGTGCCAGCAGCATAATGCGGGCCAGTTATCAGCCCCAGCATTTT
NA	TRBV6-1	NA	TRBJ1-3	CASTPGQLLHSSGNTIYF	TGTGCCAGCACCCCGGGACAACTCCTCCACTCCTCTGGAAACACCATATATTTT
medium-sized	TRBV3-1	NA	TRBJ1-1	CASSAGLRNTEAFF	TGTGCCAGCTCGGCCGGGCTCAGAAACACTGAAGCTTTCTTT
few	TRBV21-1	NA	TRBJ2-4	CASKVGVIQYF	TGTGCCAGCAAAGTCGGTGTCATTCAGTACTTC
medium-sized	TRBV4-1	TRBD1	TRBJ2-1	CASSQLDRPRYNEQFF	TGCGCCAGCAGCCAATTGGACAGGCCCAGGTACAATGAGCAGTTCTTC
medium-sized	TRBV10-3	NA	TRBJ2-7	CAIGPTDVYEQYF	TGTGCCATCGGCCCCACCGATGTGTACGAGCAGTACTTC
medium-sized	TRBV20-1	NA	TRBJ2-2	CSATPSPGGELFF	TGCAGTGCTACACCAAGTCCAGGGGGGGAGCTGTTTTTT
NA	TRBV11-2	TRBD2	TRBJ2-5	CASRFSAGVGETQYF	TGTGCCAGCAGATTCTCAGCGGGAGTGGGGGAGACCCAGTACTTC
NA	TRBV5-1	NA	TRBJ1-1	CASSLVPVDTEAFF	TGCGCCAGCAGCTTGGTCCCTGTGGACACTGAAGCTTTCTTT
medium-sized	TRBV29-1	NA	TRBJ2-2	CSVVVRNTGELFF	TGCAGCGTTGTGGTACGGAACACCGGGGAGCTGTTTTTT
few	TRBV5-4	TRBD1	TRBJ1-1	CASSHGTEVLAFF	TGTGCCAGCAGCCACGGGACAGAGGTTCTGGCTTTCTTT
many	TRBV29-1	NA	TRBJ1-1	CSAYNPKGAGRAEAFF	TGCAGCGCCTATAACCCCAAAGGGGCAGGGCGGGCTGAAGCTTTCTTT
NA	TRBV19	NA	TRBJ1-1	CASTHGTALNTEAFF	TGTGCCAGTACCCACGGGACCGCCTTGAACACTGAAGCTTTCTTT
many	TRBV7-3	NA	TRBJ2-3	CASSDVGGASTDTQYF	TGTGCCAGCAGTGACGTCGGGGGCGCGAGTACAGATACGCAGTATTTT
few	TRBV11-2	NA	TRBJ2-5	CASSSGPLGEQETQYF	TGTGCCAGCAGTTCGGGACCGTTGGGGGAACAAGAGACCCAGTACTTC